The rows below give T cell receptor beta chains drawn from one sample of a study of cytomegalovirus exposure and HLA in healthy donors. Method: immunoSEQ multiplex PCR; TCRdb's copy keeps in-frame clones and lacks some. The sample has about 220,000 clones, around 76% seen once; the top ten hold 4.5% to 6%. The sequencing sample was made of PBMCs. Source of these receptors: a woman aged 40 to 50 in good health and CMV-seropositive. Both conserved end residues are part of each CDR3. Each record gives: J gene, clone size, CDR3 length, V gene, D gene, CDR3 DNA, CDR3 protein. A D gene is named only where the DNA matches it firmly. The size entry is marked missing in some rows and otherwise reads once, few, many or a size class.

J: TRBJ1-1
size: NA
length: 13
V: TRBV12-5
D: NA
DNA: TGTGCTAGTGGAAAATTCAGCGACACTGAAGCTTTCTTT
CDR3: CASGKFSDTEAFF

J: TRBJ2-5
size: NA
length: 17
V: TRBV13
D: NA
DNA: TGTGCCAGCAGCTCCGCGACTAGACCCACGTACCAAGAGACCCAGTACTTC
CDR3: CASSSATRPTYQETQYF

J: TRBJ2-7
size: NA
length: 11
V: TRBV30
D: NA
DNA: TGTGCCTGGAGTCCTAGCTACGAGCAGTACTTC
CDR3: CAWSPSYEQYF

J: TRBJ2-7
size: NA
length: 16
V: TRBV4-3
D: TRBD1
DNA: TGCGCCAGCAGCCAAGATTCGGACAGGGGATTCTACGAGCAGTACTTC
CDR3: CASSQDSDRGFYEQYF

J: TRBJ1-3
size: NA
length: 17
V: TRBV7-8
D: NA
DNA: TGTGCCAGCAGCTTAGGGACTAGAGAGGCGTCTGGAAACACCATATATTTT
CDR3: CASSLGTREASGNTIYF

J: TRBJ2-5
size: once
length: 13
V: TRBV30
D: NA
DNA: TGTGCCTGGAGTGTTAGCTTACAAGAGACCCAGTACTTC
CDR3: CAWSVSLQETQYF

J: TRBJ2-5
size: NA
length: 13
V: TRBV6-1
D: TRBD1
DNA: TGTGCCAGCAGTTGGACAGGGGGAGAGACCCAGTACTTC
CDR3: CASSWTGGETQYF

J: TRBJ1-1
size: NA
length: 12
V: TRBV9
D: NA
DNA: TGTGCCAGCAGCTTCATCAATACTGAAGCTTTCTTT
CDR3: CASSFINTEAFF

J: TRBJ2-1
size: NA
length: 16
V: TRBV13
D: TRBD2
DNA: TGTGCCAGCAGCTTGGGGCTAGCGGGGGCCTACAATGAGCAGTTCTTC
CDR3: CASSLGLAGAYNEQFF

J: TRBJ2-5
size: NA
length: 16
V: TRBV28
D: TRBD2
DNA: TGTGCCAGCAGTTTAATGTCTAGCGGGATAATAGAGACCCAGTACTTC
CDR3: CASSLMSSGIIETQYF

J: TRBJ1-2
size: NA
length: 16
V: TRBV11-2
D: NA
DNA: TGTGCCAGCAGCCCCATCGAGGGCAGGCTACGCTATGGCTACACCTTC
CDR3: CASSPIEGRLRYGYTF

J: TRBJ2-5
size: NA
length: 18
V: TRBV7-2
D: TRBD2
DNA: TGTGCCAGCAGCCTAATAAGGACGACTAGCGGGAGTGGGGAGACCCAGTACTTC
CDR3: CASSLIRTTSGSGETQYF

J: TRBJ2-1
size: NA
length: 15
V: TRBV2
D: TRBD2
DNA: TGTGCCAGCAGTGTAGCGGGGAGCCGATACAATGAGCAGTTCTTC
CDR3: CASSVAGSRYNEQFF

J: TRBJ2-3
size: NA
length: 15
V: TRBV5-1
D: TRBD2
DNA: TGCGCCAGCAGCTTATCGCGGGGGGGAGCAGATACGCAGTATTTT
CDR3: CASSLSRGGADTQYF

J: TRBJ1-2
size: NA
length: 14
V: TRBV6-5
D: TRBD1
DNA: TGTGCCAGCAGTTACTTCGTGACAGGGTATGGCTACACCTTC
CDR3: CASSYFVTGYGYTF

J: TRBJ1-1
size: NA
length: 16
V: TRBV7-3
D: TRBD1
DNA: TGTGCCAGCAGTTCAGGGTCGGGGACAGGTCAAACAGAAGCTTTCTTT
CDR3: CASSSGSGTGQTEAFF

J: TRBJ1-3
size: NA
length: 15
V: TRBV19
D: NA
DNA: TGTGCCAGTACCCTTGGGGGCTTCTCTGGAAACACCATATATTTT
CDR3: CASTLGGFSGNTIYF

J: TRBJ2-5
size: NA
length: 15
V: TRBV9
D: TRBD2
DNA: TGTGCCAGCAGCCTAGCGGGAGGCCGGATGGAGACCCAGTACTTC
CDR3: CASSLAGGRMETQYF

J: TRBJ1-5
size: NA
length: 16
V: TRBV4-1
D: NA
DNA: TGCGCCAGCAGCCACGTCGGGCAGGGGCGCAATCAGCCCCAGCATTTT
CDR3: CASSHVGQGRNQPQHF

J: TRBJ1-3
size: NA
length: 15
V: TRBV30
D: NA
DNA: TGTGCCTGGAAGGAATGGCGGAACTCTGGAAACACCATATATTTT
CDR3: CAWKEWRNSGNTIYF

J: TRBJ1-4
size: NA
length: 14
V: TRBV27
D: NA
DNA: TGTGCCAGCAGTTTATTAGGGGGGGGTGAAAAACTGTTTTTT
CDR3: CASSLLGGGEKLFF

J: TRBJ2-3
size: NA
length: 16
V: TRBV6-6
D: TRBD1
DNA: TGTGCCAGCAGTTACTTACAGGGGTGGGGGACAGATACGCAGTATTTT
CDR3: CASSYLQGWGTDTQYF